This T cell receptor beta chain derives from a study of molecular identifiers for immune sequencing clone quantification. Study overall: RNA from around 20,000 or 100,000 naive CD8 cells was split five ways in replicates, with four sequenced.

In preparing bulk TCR libraries, previously described methods and listed TCR primers were used. TCRdb reprocessed the PCR reads with MiXCR, giving one entry per CDR3 protein. The sample has about 500,000 distinct CDR3 sequences; 20% to 25% are singletons. This clonotype was counted a few times. This CDR3 spans 17 amino acids. V gave up 2 bases and J gave up 3 bases, with 20 bases separating them. CDR1 is MNHEY, CDR2 SMNVEV, per germline (reference sequence). This receptor was taken from a human donor in good health. Some libraries in this study had Jurkat cell RNA spiked in. The chain has TRBV27 and TRBJ2-7; D remains unclear. Sequenced sample: naive CD8+ T cells from blood, with Jurkat cell RNA spiked in. The subset here: FACS-sorted CD8+CD4-CCR7+CD45RA+ naive T cells. The CDR3 sequence is CASSLTRLSTDFYEQYF. The CDR3 DNA reads as TGTGCCAGCAGTTTAACGAGGTTATCCACTGACTTCTACGAGCAGTACTTC.